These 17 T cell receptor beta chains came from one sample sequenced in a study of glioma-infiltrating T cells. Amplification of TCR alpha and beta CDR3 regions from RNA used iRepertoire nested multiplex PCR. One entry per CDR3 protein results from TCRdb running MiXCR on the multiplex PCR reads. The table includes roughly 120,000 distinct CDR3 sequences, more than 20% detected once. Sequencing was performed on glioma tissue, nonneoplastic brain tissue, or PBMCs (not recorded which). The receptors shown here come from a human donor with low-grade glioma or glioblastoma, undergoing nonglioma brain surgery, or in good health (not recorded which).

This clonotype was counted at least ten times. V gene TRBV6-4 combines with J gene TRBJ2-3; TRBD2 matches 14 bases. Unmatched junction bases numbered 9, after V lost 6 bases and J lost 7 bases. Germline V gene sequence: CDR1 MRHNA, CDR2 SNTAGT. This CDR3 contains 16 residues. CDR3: CASSEGLAGGPYTQYF. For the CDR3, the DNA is TGTGCCAGCAGCGAAGGACTAGCGGGAGGACCATATACGCAGTATTTT.

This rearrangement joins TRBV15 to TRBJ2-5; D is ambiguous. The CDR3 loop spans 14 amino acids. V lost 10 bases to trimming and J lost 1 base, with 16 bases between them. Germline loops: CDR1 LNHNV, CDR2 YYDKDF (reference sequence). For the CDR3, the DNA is TGTGCCAGATCCAGTTTGGGTCTCCAAGAGACCCAGTACTTC. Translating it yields CARSSLGLQETQYF.

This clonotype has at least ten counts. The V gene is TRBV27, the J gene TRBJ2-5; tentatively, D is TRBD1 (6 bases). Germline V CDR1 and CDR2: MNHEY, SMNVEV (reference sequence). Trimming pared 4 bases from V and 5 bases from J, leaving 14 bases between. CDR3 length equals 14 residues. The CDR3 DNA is TGTGCCAGCAGTTCGGACAGCGTAGCGGAGACCCAGTACTTC. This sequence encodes CASSSDSVAETQYF.

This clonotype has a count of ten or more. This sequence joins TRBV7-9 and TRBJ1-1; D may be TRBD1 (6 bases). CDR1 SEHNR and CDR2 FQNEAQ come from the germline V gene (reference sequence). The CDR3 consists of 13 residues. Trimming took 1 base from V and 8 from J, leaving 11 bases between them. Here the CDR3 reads CASSLVIGTEAFF. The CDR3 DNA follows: TGTGCCAGCAGCTTAGTCATCGGGACAGAAGCTTTCTTT.

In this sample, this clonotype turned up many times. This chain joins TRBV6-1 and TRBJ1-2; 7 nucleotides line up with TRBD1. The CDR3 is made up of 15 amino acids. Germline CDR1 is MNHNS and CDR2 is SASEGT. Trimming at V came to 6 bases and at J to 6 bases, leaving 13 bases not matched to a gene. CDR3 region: CASSSFPTGLDGYTF. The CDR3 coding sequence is TGTGCCAGCAGCTCATTCCCGACAGGGTTAGATGGCTACACCTTC.

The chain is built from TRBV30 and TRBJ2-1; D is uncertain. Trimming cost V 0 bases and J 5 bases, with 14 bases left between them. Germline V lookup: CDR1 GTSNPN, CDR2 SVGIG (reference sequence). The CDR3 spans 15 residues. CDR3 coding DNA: TGTGCCTGGAGTGTTTCAGTTTGGGCCAACAATGAGCAGTTCTTC. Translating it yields CAWSVSVWANNEQFF.

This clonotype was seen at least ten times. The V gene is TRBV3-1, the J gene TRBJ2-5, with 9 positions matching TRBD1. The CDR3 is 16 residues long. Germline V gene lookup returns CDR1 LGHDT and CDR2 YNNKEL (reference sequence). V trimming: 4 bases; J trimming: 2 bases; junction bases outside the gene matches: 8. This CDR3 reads CASSLSGQGTQETQYF. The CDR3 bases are TGTGCCAGCAGCCTCTCCGGACAGGGGACACAAGAGACCCAGTACTTC.

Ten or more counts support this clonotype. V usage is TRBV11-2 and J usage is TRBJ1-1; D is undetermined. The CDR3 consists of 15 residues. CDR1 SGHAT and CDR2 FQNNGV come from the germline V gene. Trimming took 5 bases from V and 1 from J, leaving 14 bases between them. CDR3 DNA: TGTGCCAGCAGCCCCCGACTCTCCCGGAACACTGAAGCTTTCTTT. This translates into CASSPRLSRNTEAFF.

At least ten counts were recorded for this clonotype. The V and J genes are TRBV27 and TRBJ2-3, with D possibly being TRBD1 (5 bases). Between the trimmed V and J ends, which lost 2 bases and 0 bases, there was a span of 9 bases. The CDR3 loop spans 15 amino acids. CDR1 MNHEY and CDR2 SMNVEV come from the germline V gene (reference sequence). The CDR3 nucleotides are TGTGCCAGCAGTTTAGGGGCTAGTAGCACAGATACGCAGTATTTT. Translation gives CASSLGASSTDTQYF.

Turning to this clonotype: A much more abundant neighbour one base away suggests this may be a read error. As DNA, the CDR3 is TGTGCCAGCAGCCAAGGCCGGGACACTGAAGCTTTCTTT. Its translation: CASSQGRDTEAFF. The rearrangement uses TRBV4-2 and TRBJ1-1; D unresolved. The V end lost 1 base, the J end lost 3 bases, and 6 bases lay between the germline ends. There are 13 residues in the CDR3. Germline-derived CDR1 and CDR2 are LGHNA and YNFKEQ.

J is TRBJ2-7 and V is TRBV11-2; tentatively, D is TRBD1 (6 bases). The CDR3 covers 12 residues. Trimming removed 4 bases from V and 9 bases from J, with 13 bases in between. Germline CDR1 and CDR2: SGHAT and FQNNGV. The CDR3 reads CASSSQGNVQYF. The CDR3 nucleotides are TGTGCCAGCAGCTCCCAGGGGAACGTGCAGTACTTC.

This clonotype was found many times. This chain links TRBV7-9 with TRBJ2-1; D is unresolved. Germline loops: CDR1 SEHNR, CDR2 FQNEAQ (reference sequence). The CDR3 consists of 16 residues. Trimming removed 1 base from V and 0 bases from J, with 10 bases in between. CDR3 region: CASSLGRVSSYNEQFF. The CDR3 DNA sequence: TGTGCCAGCAGCTTAGGAAGGGTCAGCTCCTACAATGAGCAGTTCTTC.

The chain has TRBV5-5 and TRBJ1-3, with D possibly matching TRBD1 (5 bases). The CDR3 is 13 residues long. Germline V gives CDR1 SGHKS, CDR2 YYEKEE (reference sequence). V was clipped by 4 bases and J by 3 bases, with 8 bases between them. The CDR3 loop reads CASSPTVGNTIYF. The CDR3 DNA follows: TGTGCCAGCAGCCCGACAGTTGGAAACACCATATATTTT.

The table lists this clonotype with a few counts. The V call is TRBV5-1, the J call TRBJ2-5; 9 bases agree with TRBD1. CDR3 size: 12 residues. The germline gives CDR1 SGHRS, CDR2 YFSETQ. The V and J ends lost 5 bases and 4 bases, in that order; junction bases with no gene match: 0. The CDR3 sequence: CASRDRGETQYF. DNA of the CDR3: TGCGCCAGCAGGGACAGGGGAGAGACCCAGTACTTC. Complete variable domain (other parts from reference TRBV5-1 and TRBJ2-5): KAGVTQTPRYLIKTRGQQVTLSCSPISGHRSVSWYQQTPGQGLQFLFEYFSETQRNKGNFPGRFSGRQFSNSRSEMNVSTLELGDSALYLCASRDRGETQYFGPGTRLLVL.

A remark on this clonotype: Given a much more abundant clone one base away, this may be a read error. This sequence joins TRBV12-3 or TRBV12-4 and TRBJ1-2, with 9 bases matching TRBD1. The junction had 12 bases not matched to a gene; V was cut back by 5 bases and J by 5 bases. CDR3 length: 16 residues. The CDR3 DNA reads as TGTGCCAGCAGTCCATTGGGACAGGGAAAGGCTTATGGCTACACCTTC. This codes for CASSPLGQGKAYGYTF.

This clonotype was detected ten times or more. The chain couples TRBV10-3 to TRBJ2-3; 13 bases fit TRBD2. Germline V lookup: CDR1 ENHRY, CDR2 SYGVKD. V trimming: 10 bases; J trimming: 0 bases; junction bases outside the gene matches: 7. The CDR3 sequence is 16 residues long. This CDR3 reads CATKLAGGRSTDTQYF. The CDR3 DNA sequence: TGTGCCACCAAACTAGCGGGAGGGCGCAGCACAGATACGCAGTATTTT.

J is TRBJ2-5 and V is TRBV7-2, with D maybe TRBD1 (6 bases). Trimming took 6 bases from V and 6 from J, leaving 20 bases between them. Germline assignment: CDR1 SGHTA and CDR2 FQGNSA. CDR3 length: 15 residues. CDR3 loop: CASSASGHDLQTQYF. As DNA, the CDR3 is TGTGCCAGCAGTGCTTCGGGACATGATTTACAGACCCAGTACTTC.